In this sample, the clone carrying this T cell receptor beta chain turned up once. Antigen specificity is unknown. Generated by immunoSEQ multiplex PCR, the TCRdb table keeps only in-frame clones and is missing some. The table has some 19,000 clones, approximately 84% seen once. The data belong to a study of T cells in localized non-small cell lung cancer. The study's findings and limits: Within adjacent lung there appeared a median approximately 60 of the top 100 tumor clones.

Germline CDR1 is SQVTM and CDR2 is ANQGSEA. V was clipped by 3 bases and J by 7 bases, with 16 bases between them. This CDR3 spans 13 amino acids. The chain links TRBV29-1 to TRBJ2-7, with D possibly TRBD1 on 5 matching bases. The specimen was peripheral blood, collected before any cancer treatment. The sequence derives from a man aged 35 to 69 with stage I lung adenocarcinoma. In DNA form, the CDR3 reads TGCAGCGTTGATCTTGCAGGGTCGAGAGAGCAGTACTTC. Translated: CSVDLAGSREQYF.